The rows below give T cell receptor beta chains drawn from one sample of a study of T cell responses to AZD1222 COVID-19 vaccine. Profiling relied on immunoSEQ multiplex PCR, and the TCRdb table lists in-frame clones only, not all of them. This sample has 150,000 to 200,000 clones, with 91% found just once. The material sequenced was peripheral blood, taken on day 0 of AZD1222 vaccination. These receptors were taken from an adult in good health. CDR3s leave out the opening cysteine and the closing phenylalanine or tryptophan.

v_call: TRBV6-1; j_call: TRBJ1-1; cdr3_aa: ASSEEVEAF
v_call: TRBV12-3/TRBV12-4; j_call: TRBJ1-2; cdr3_aa: ASSSGGYT
v_call: TRBV7-8; j_call: TRBJ1-2; cdr3_aa: ASSLGTGSMEGYT
v_call: TRBV10-3; j_call: TRBJ2-7; cdr3_aa: AISNYRDEQY
v_call: TRBV19; j_call: TRBJ2-7; cdr3_aa: ASNREGWGYEQY
v_call: TRBV7-2; j_call: TRBJ1-3; cdr3_aa: ASSQGSGNTIY
v_call: TRBV2; j_call: TRBJ1-2; cdr3_aa: ASRPTGLGYT
v_call: TRBV19; j_call: TRBJ2-7; cdr3_aa: ASSLDQSYEQY
v_call: TRBV11-3; j_call: TRBJ2-1; cdr3_aa: ASSPRQGEYNEQF
v_call: TRBV2; j_call: TRBJ2-5; cdr3_aa: ASKFLTSGILETQY
v_call: TRBV11-3; j_call: TRBJ2-5; cdr3_aa: ASSLEGPEVMETQY
v_call: TRBV3-1/TRBV3-2; j_call: TRBJ1-6; cdr3_aa: ASSPWQGGSPLH
v_call: TRBV18; j_call: TRBJ1-1; cdr3_aa: ASSPTAAGGDDPF
v_call: TRBV9; j_call: TRBJ2-5; cdr3_aa: ASSARQGNQETQY
v_call: TRBV7-2; j_call: TRBJ2-3; cdr3_aa: ASSFAGVSTDTQY
v_call: TRBV29-1; j_call: TRBJ1-4; cdr3_aa: SVEDFPGKTGVGVSEKLF
v_call: TRBV3-1/TRBV3-2; j_call: TRBJ2-2; cdr3_aa: ASSLSGSAGELF
v_call: TRBV7-3; j_call: TRBJ2-1; cdr3_aa: ASSPGNEQF
v_call: TRBV4-3; j_call: TRBJ2-7; cdr3_aa: ASSQAASSGRYEQY
v_call: TRBV19; j_call: TRBJ1-2; cdr3_aa: ASSIAGFLGGHYGYT
v_call: TRBV7-9; j_call: TRBJ1-1; cdr3_aa: ASRGGDTEAF
v_call: TRBV9; j_call: TRBJ2-7; cdr3_aa: ASSVRGQGYEQY
v_call: TRBV5-4; j_call: TRBJ1-1; cdr3_aa: ASSGTGASTEAF
v_call: TRBV7-3; j_call: TRBJ2-3; cdr3_aa: ASSDSGKAQY
v_call: TRBV28; j_call: TRBJ2-7; cdr3_aa: ASSSAGRADYEQY
v_call: TRBV5-1; j_call: TRBJ1-1; cdr3_aa: ASSLEGRGTEAF